Presented here are 28 T cell receptor beta chains from one specimen sequenced in a study of T cell repertoires in ileal Crohn's disease (dated 2019 in TCRdb). Libraries were constructed by the immunoSEQ multiplex PCR assay. TCRdb re-hosts the immuneACCESS table, in-frame sequences only. Its copies lack some clones; in the studies checked, an unresolved V gene accounts for under half of them, and the cause for the rest is not known. The sample table records roughly 15,000 clones; approximately 82% of these occur just once. 10% of the sample belongs to the ten largest clones. The material sequenced was ileal tissue. Source of these receptors: an adult with Crohn's disease.

The chain combines TRBV6-1 with TRBJ2-6, with 8 positions matching TRBD1. Germline loops: CDR1 MNHNS, CDR2 SASEGT. CDR3 length equals 17 residues. V was pared by 4 bases and J by 3 bases, with 8 bases of the junction left unmatched. The chain's CDR3 is CASSVETGAFGANVLTF. For the CDR3, the DNA is TGTGCCAGCAGTGTTGAGACAGGGGCATTTGGGGCCAACGTCCTGACTTTC.

The chain carries TRBV27 and TRBJ2-3, with a weak D call TRBD1 (5 bases). This CDR3 contains 13 residues. Germline CDR1 and CDR2: MNHEY and SMNVEV (reference sequence). Trimming cost V 3 bases and J 1 base, with 5 bases left between them. CDR3 protein: CASSLGRTDTQYF. For the CDR3, the DNA is TGTGCCAGCAGTTTGGGGCGCACAGATACGCAGTATTTT.

The CDR3 nucleotides are TGTGCCAGCAGTGATAGGGGCGGTGCTATGGTCGGCTACACCTTC. Translating it yields CASSDRGGAMVGYTF. V gene TRBV6-1 combines with J gene TRBJ1-2, with D perhaps TRBD1 (5 bases). CDR3 length: 15 residues. Trimming stripped 3 bases from V and 8 bases from J, with 19 bases between. Per germline, CDR1 MNHNS and CDR2 SASEGT.

V gene TRBV30 combines with J gene TRBJ1-1; TRBD1 aligns across 7 bases. CDR3 length equals 14 residues. Germline V CDR1 and CDR2: GTSNPN, SVGIG (reference sequence). The CDR3 DNA reads TGTGCAAGCAAATGGAGGAGGGGGCTCGCTGAAGCTTTCTTT. Encoded protein: CASKWRRGLAEAFF. The full variable domain, rest sourced from reference TRBV30 and TRBJ1-1, is SQTIHQWPATLVQPVGSPLSLECTVEGTSNPNLYWYRQAAGRGLQLLFYSVGIGQISSEVPQNLSASRPQDRQFILSSKKLLLSDSGFYLCASKWRRGLAEAFFGQGTRLTVV.

The chain combines TRBV7-2 with TRBJ2-3, with D possibly being TRBD1 (8 bases). Trimming pared 5 bases from V and 4 bases from J, leaving 19 bases between. Germline CDR1 and CDR2: SGHTA and FQGNSA. CDR3 length: 16 amino acids. DNA for the CDR3: TGTGCCAGCAGCAAACAAACAGGGGGGAGGGCAGATACGCAGTATTTT. Its protein is CASSKQTGGRADTQYF. Full variable domain (outside the CDR3, taken from reference TRBV7-2 and TRBJ2-3): GAGVSQSPSNKVTEKGKDVELRCDPISGHTALYWYRQSLGQGLEFLIYFQGNSAPDKSGLPSDRFSAERTGGSVSTLTIQRTQQEDSAVYLCASSKQTGGRADTQYFGPGTRLTVL.

This clone was observed a few times. The J gene is TRBJ1-6, the V gene TRBV7-2, with D perhaps matching TRBD1 (5 bases). The germline V gene has CDR1 SGHTA and CDR2 FQGNSA. V lost 4 bases, J lost 10 bases, and 14 bases lay in between. The CDR3 sequence is 14 residues long. Written as DNA, the CDR3 is TGTGCCAGCAGCTGGGGCACCCGGGGGTCACCCCTCCACTTT. Protein product: CASSWGTRGSPLHF.

This chain joins TRBV29-1 and TRBJ1-2; TRBD1 agrees at 7 bases. This CDR3 is 14 amino acids long. J lost 3 bases, V lost 3 bases, and 7 bases had no gene match. In germline, CDR1 is SQVTM, CDR2 ANQGSEA. Here the CDR3 DNA reads TGCAGCGTTGAGGGTTCAGGGGGAGACTATGGCTACACCTTC. Protein: CSVEGSGGDYGYTF.

This clone was picked up one time. V and J are TRBV7-3 and TRBJ2-3, with 10 bases lining up with TRBD2. V shed 5 bases, J shed 6 bases, and the junction held 11 bases outside the gene matches. CDR1 is SGHTA, CDR2 FQGTGA, per germline. This CDR3 has 16 residues. CDR3 loop: CASSPTGTSDPDTQYF. The CDR3 DNA is TGTGCCAGCAGCCCTACAGGGACTAGCGATCCGGATACGCAGTATTTT.

The chain couples TRBV25-1 to TRBJ2-4, with 8 bases lining up with TRBD2. V shed 2 bases and J 0 bases; nucleotides not matched to a gene: 3. Germline V gene sequence: CDR1 MGHDK, CDR2 SYGVNS. The CDR3 spans 16 residues. The CDR3: CASSEGSGGAKNIQYF. Written as DNA, the CDR3 is TGTGCCAGCAGTGAAGGGAGCGGGGGAGCCAAAAACATTCAGTACTTC.

V gene TRBV19 combines with J gene TRBJ1-4; 7 bases map to TRBD1. The CDR3 loop spans 14 amino acids. The germline CDR1 and CDR2 sequences are LNHDA and SQIVND (reference sequence). The ends lost 7 bases at V and 8 bases at J; junction bases unmatched: 10. CDR3 sequence: CASTSQGNWEKLFF. The CDR3 nucleotides are TGTGCCAGTACCTCACAGGGGAATTGGGAAAAACTGTTTTTT.

The rearrangement links TRBV7-8 to TRBJ2-7; D may be TRBD1 (7 bases). The V gene's germline CDR1 is SGHVS and CDR2 FQNEAQ. Trimming left V 2 bases short and J 0 bases short, with 11 bases between. CDR3 length equals 15 residues. In nucleotides, the CDR3 is TGTGCCAGCAGCTTACCCAGGGGGGCCTCCTACGAGCAGTACTTC. Encoded protein: CASSLPRGASYEQYF.

This clone was seen more than once but under ten times. The chain combines TRBV5-6 with TRBJ1-1; TRBD1 matches 9 bases. Germline CDR1 reads SGHDT; CDR2 reads YYEEEE. With 4 bases clipped from V and 2 bases from J, the junction kept 3 bases outside the gene matches. The CDR3 extends over 14 amino acids. The CDR3 DNA is TGTGCCAGCAGCGGGGGACAGGGAAACACTGAAGCTTTCTTT. This gives the protein CASSGGQGNTEAFF.

The J gene is TRBJ1-2, the V gene TRBV7-9; D unclear. This CDR3 is 13 amino acids long. Germline loops: CDR1 SEHNR, CDR2 FQNEAQ (reference sequence). Trimming removed 4 bases from V and 8 bases from J, with 14 bases in between. CDR3 bases: TGTGCCAGCAGCTACGAGCTCACGGGAGGCTACACCTTC. It encodes CASSYELTGGYTF. The whole variable domain, filled in from reference TRBV7-9 and TRBJ1-2, reads DTGVSQNPRHKITKRGQNVTFRCDPISEHNRLYWYRQTLGQGPEFLTYFQNEAQLEKSRLLSDRFSAERPKGSFSTLEIQRTEQGDSAMYLCASSYELTGGYTFGSGTRLTVV.

V gene TRBV6-6 combines with J gene TRBJ1-5; tentatively, D is TRBD1 (5 bases). The germline CDR1 and CDR2 sequences are MNHNY and SVGAGI (reference sequence). V lost 5 bases and J lost 6, with 8 bases in between. The CDR3 totals 12 residues. The CDR3 sequence: CASSRGFQPQHF. The CDR3, as DNA: TGTGCCAGCAGTAGGGGATTTCAGCCCCAGCATTTT.

In its sample, this clone was seen once. The chain combines TRBV7-8 with TRBJ1-2; perhaps TRBD1 as D (5 bases). Germline CDR1 SGHVS, CDR2 FQNEAQ. This CDR3 comprises 15 residues. V was cut by 4 bases and J by 2 bases, with 14 bases left in between. The CDR3 is CASSYGAQTNYGYTF. The CDR3, as DNA: TGTGCCAGCAGCTATGGGGCGCAAACCAACTATGGCTACACCTTC. Filled out from reference TRBV7-8 and TRBJ1-2, the complete variable domain reads GAGVSQSPRYKVAKRGQDVALRCDPISGHVSLFWYQQALGQGPEFLTYFQNEAQLDKSGLPSDRFFAERPEGSVSTLKIQRTQQEDSAVYLCASSYGAQTNYGYTFGSGTRLTVV.

The gene calls are TRBV7-2 and TRBJ1-4; D is ambiguous. The ends were cut back, 1 base at V and 7 bases at J, with 16 bases in the middle. The CDR3 runs to 16 residues. Germline V gene sequence: CDR1 SGHTA, CDR2 FQGNSA. CDR3 sequence: CASSLVMAGQGEKLFF. The CDR3 coding sequence is TGTGCCAGCAGCTTAGTAATGGCAGGTCAAGGTGAAAAACTGTTTTTT.

The rearrangement links TRBV5-1 to TRBJ1-5, with TRBD1 identical over 8 bases. V was clipped by 0 bases and J by 3 bases; unmatched bases: 5. Germline-derived CDR1 and CDR2 are SGHRS and YFSETQ. The CDR3 runs 16 residues. This chain's CDR3 is CASSLGDRPFNQPQHF. CDR3 DNA: TGCGCCAGCAGCTTGGGGGACAGGCCCTTCAATCAGCCCCAGCATTTT.

The J gene is TRBJ2-1, the V gene TRBV7-2, with D unclear. V was shortened by 2 bases and J by 5 bases, with 7 bases between the two germline ends. CDR1 is SGHTA, CDR2 FQGNSA, per germline. The CDR3 has 13 residues. The DNA for the CDR3 is TGTGCCAGCAGCTTATGGTCGGACAATGAGCAGTTCTTC. Translated, it gives CASSLWSDNEQFF. The whole variable domain, filled in from reference TRBV7-2 and TRBJ2-1, reads GAGVSQSPSNKVTEKGKDVELRCDPISGHTALYWYRQSLGQGLEFLIYFQGNSAPDKSGLPSDRFSAERTGGSVSTLTIQRTQQEDSAVYLCASSLWSDNEQFFGPGTRLTVL.

A single count supports this clone. This chain connects TRBV7-2 to TRBJ2-7, with 7 bases identical to TRBD2. V gave up 3 bases and J gave up 2 bases; unmatched junction bases: 4. CDR3 length: 14 residues. The germline CDR1 and CDR2 sequences are SGHTA and FQGNSA. CDR3 nucleotides: TGTGCCAGCAGCTTCCCTGGACTAGCCTACGAGCAGTACTTC. This encodes CASSFPGLAYEQYF.

The chain links TRBV11-2 to TRBJ2-3; D is unclear. There are 17 residues in the CDR3. With 2 bases removed from V and 4 bases from J, the gap between germline ends came to 19 bases. CDR1 SGHAT and CDR2 FQNNGV come from the germline V gene. The CDR3 protein is CASSLISRAFAADTQYF. The CDR3 coding sequence is TGTGCCAGCAGCTTAATTAGCAGAGCGTTTGCCGCAGATACGCAGTATTTT.

This clone turned up a few times. This chain connects TRBV6-1 to TRBJ2-1; possibly TRBD2 for D (7 bases). This CDR3 comprises 15 residues. V lost 4 bases to trimming and J lost 7 bases, with 17 bases between them. Germline CDR1 reads MNHNS; CDR2 reads SASEGT. CDR3 region: CASSGGGGGQNEQFF. CDR3 sequence (DNA): TGTGCCAGCAGTGGGGGAGGGGGGGGCCAGAATGAGCAGTTCTTC.

This chain joins TRBV19 and TRBJ2-1; the D gene is possibly TRBD1 (6 bases). The CDR3 runs 15 residues. V was trimmed by 8 bases and J by 1 base, leaving 15 bases between them. The germline V gene has CDR1 LNHDA and CDR2 SQIVND (reference sequence). CDR3 sequence reads: CASSAHRDSYNEQFF. The CDR3 DNA reads as TGTGCCAGTTCCGCCCACAGGGATTCCTACAATGAGCAGTTCTTC.

CDR3 amino acids: CAWSVSVYEQYF. The CDR3 region has the DNA TGTGCCTGGAGTGTATCGGTTTACGAGCAGTACTTC. V gene TRBV30 combines with J gene TRBJ2-7; D remains unclear. The length of the CDR3 is 12 residues. The germline CDR1 and CDR2 sequences are GTSNPN and SVGIG (reference sequence). V was trimmed by 0 bases and J by 4 bases, leaving 7 bases between them.

The J gene is TRBJ2-4, the V gene TRBV5-1; tentatively, D is TRBD2 (6 bases). Germline V gene sequence: CDR1 SGHRS, CDR2 YFSETQ. This CDR3 region has 15 residues. Trimming pared 0 bases from V and 5 bases from J, leaving 12 bases between. CDR3 sequence (DNA): TGCGCCAGCAGCTTGGATGGAGGGGAGCAAAACATTCAGTACTTC. This encodes CASSLDGGEQNIQYF.

The chain combines TRBV15 with TRBJ1-4, with TRBD1 matching 9 bases. Germline V gene sequence: CDR1 LNHNV, CDR2 YYDKDF (reference sequence). CDR3 length equals 15 residues. V gave up 2 bases and J gave up 8 bases; unmatched junction bases: 6. The CDR3 nucleotides are TGTGCCACCAGCAGACCGACAGGGGGAGCAGAAAAACTGTTTTTT. Translation gives CATSRPTGGAEKLFF.

Here the CDR3 reads CASSFGQGGTEAFF. Here the CDR3 DNA reads TGTGCCAGCAGCTTCGGACAGGGAGGCACTGAAGCTTTCTTT. The chain links TRBV7-3 to TRBJ1-1; 8 positions match TRBD1. Per germline, CDR1 SGHTA and CDR2 FQGTGA. The ends lost 3 bases at V and 4 bases at J; junction bases unmatched: 4. The CDR3 sequence is 14 residues long.

The chain combines TRBV4-3 with TRBJ1-5; D is perhaps TRBD1 (6 bases). CDR1 LGHNA and CDR2 YSLEER come from the germline V gene. Trimming pared 0 bases from V and 5 bases from J, leaving 11 bases between. This CDR3 has 15 amino acids. The CDR3, as DNA: TGCGCCAGCAGCCAAGATCGGGACACTCATCAGCCCCAGCATTTT. This gives the protein CASSQDRDTHQPQHF.

The rearrangement links TRBV9 to TRBJ2-2; D uncertain. The CDR3 loop spans 17 amino acids. The germline gives CDR1 SGDLS, CDR2 YYNGEE. V lost 0 bases, J lost 7 bases, and 19 bases lay in between. The CDR3 loop reads CASSVVSPLGAVGELFF. The CDR3 coding sequence is TGTGCCAGCAGCGTAGTATCTCCCCTGGGCGCTGTCGGGGAGCTGTTTTTT.